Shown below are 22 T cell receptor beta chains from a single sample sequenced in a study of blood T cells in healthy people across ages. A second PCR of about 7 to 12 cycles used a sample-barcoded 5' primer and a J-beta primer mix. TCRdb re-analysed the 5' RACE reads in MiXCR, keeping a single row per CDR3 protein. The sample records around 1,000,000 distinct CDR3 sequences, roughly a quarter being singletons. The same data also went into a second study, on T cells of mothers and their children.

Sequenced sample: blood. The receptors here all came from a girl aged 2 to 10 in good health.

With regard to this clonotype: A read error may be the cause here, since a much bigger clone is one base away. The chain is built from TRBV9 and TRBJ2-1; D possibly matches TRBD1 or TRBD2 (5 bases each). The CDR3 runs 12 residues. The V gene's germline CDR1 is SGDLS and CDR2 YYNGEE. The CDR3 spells CAGSGGMDEQFF. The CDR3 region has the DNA TGTGCCGGCAGTGGGGGTATGGATGAGCAGTTCTTC.

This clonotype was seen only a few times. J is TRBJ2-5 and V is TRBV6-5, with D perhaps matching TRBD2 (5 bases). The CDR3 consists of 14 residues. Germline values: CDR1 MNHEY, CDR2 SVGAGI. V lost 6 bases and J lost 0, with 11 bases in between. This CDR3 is CASSLREYQETQYF. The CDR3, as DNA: TGTGCCAGCAGCCTTAGGGAGTACCAAGAGACCCAGTACTTC.

The CDR3 region has the DNA TGTGCCAGCAGTGCAGCAGGGACAGGGGATACCTACGAGCAGTACTTC. Its protein is CASSAAGTGDTYEQYF. V gene TRBV6-1 combines with J gene TRBJ2-7; 10 nucleotides align to TRBD1. Germline lookup yields CDR1 MNHNS and CDR2 SASEGT. The CDR3 totals 16 residues. The V segment lost 4 bases and the J segment 2 bases; nucleotides outside the gene matches: 8.

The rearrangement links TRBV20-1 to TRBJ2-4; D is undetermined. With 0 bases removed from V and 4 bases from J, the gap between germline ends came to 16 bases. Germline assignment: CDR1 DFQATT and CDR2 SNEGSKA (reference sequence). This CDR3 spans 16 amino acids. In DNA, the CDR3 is TGCAGTGCTAGAGATCTTGGGATGTCCTTAAAAAACATTCAGTACTTC. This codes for CSARDLGMSLKNIQYF.

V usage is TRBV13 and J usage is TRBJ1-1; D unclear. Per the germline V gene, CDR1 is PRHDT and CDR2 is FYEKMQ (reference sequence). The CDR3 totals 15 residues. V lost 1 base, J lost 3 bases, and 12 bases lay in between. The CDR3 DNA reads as TGTGCCAGCAGCTTAGAAGGCAGTTTTTACACTGAAGCTTTCTTT. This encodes CASSLEGSFYTEAFF.

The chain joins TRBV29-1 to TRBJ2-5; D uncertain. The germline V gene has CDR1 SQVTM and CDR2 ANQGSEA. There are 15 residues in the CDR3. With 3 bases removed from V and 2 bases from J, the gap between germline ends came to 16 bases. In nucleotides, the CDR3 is TGCAGCGTTGAGGGGATCACAGCCGTACAAGAGACCCAGTACTTC. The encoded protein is CSVEGITAVQETQYF.

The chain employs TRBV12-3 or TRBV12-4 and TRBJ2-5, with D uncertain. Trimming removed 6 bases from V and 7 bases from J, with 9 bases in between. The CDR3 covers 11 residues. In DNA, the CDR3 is TGTGCCAGCAGGCTTTCAGGGACCCAGTACTTC. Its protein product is CASRLSGTQYF.

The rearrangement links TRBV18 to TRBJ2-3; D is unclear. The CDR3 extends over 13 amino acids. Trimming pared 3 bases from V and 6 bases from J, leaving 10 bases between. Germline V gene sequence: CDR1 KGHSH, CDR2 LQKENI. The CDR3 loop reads CASSPLREDTQYF. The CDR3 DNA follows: TGTGCCAGCTCACCCTTACGTGAGGATACGCAGTATTTT.

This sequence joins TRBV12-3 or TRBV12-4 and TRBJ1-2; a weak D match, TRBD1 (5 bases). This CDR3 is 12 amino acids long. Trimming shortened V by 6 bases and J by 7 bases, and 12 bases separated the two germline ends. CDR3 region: CASSLRGGGYTF. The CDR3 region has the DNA TGTGCCAGCAGCCTTCGGGGGGGTGGCTACACCTTC.

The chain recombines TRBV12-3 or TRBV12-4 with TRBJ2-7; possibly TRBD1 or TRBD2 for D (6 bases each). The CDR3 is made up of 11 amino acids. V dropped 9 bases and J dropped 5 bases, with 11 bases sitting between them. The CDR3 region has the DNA TGTGCCAGTTTAGGGGGGCACGAGCAGTACTTC. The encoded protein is CASLGGHEQYF.

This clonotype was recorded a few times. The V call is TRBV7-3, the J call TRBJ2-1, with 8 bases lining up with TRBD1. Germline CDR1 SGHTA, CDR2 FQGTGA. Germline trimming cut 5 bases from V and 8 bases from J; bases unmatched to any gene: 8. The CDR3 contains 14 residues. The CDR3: CASSARGLSHEQFF. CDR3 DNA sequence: TGTGCCAGCAGCGCCAGGGGGCTTTCTCATGAGCAGTTCTTC.

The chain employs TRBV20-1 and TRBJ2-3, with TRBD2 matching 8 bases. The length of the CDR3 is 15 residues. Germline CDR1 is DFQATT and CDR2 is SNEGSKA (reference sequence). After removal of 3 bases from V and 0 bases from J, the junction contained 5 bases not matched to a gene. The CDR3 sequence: CSASLASGSTDTQYF. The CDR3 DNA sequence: TGCAGTGCTAGTTTGGCTAGCGGGAGCACAGATACGCAGTATTTT.

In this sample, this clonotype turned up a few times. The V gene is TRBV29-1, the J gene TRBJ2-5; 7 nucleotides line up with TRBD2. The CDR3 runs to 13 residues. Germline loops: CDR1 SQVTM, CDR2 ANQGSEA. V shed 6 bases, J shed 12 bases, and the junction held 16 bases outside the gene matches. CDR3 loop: CSVVPGRHPSEYF. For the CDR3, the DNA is TGCAGCGTCGTCCCCGGGAGGCATCCATCGGAGTACTTC.

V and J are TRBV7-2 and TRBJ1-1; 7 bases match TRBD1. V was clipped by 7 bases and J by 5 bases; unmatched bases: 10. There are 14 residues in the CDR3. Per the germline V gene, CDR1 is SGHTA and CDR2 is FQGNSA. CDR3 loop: CASKRGQGGTEAFF. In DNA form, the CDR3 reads TGTGCCAGCAAGAGGGGGCAGGGTGGGACTGAAGCTTTCTTT.

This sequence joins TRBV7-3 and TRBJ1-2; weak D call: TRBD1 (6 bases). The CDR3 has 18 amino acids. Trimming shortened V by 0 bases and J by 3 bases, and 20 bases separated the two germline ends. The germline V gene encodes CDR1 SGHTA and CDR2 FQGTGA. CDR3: CASSLTVRGSLHDYGYTF. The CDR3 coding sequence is TGTGCCAGCAGCTTAACTGTCAGGGGTTCGCTTCATGACTATGGCTACACCTTC.

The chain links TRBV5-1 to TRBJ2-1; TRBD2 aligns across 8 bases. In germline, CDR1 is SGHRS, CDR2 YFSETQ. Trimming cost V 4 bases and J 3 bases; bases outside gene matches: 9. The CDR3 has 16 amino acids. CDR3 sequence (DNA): TGCGCCAGCAGCACCGTCAGCGGGAGTTTCTACAATGAGCAGTTCTTC. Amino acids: CASSTVSGSFYNEQFF.

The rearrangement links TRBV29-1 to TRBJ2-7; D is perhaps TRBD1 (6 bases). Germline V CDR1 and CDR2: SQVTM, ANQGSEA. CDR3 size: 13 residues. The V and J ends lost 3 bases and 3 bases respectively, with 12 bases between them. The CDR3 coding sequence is TGCAGCGTTGAGGAGGACAGTAACTACGAGCAGTACTTC. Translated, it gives CSVEEDSNYEQYF.

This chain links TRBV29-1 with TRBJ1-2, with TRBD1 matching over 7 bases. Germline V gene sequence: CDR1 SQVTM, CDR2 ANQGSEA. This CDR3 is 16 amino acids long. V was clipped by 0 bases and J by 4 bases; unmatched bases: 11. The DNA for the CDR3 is TGCAGCGTTGAAGAAGTGGACAGGAATCCCTTCTATGGCTACACCTTC. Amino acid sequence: CSVEEVDRNPFYGYTF.

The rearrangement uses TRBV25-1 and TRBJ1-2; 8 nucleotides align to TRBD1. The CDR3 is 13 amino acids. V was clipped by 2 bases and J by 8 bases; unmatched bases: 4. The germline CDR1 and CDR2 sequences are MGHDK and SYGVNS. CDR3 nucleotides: TGTGCCAGCAGTGAAGGACAGGGTAGGGGCTACACCTTC. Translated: CASSEGQGRGYTF.

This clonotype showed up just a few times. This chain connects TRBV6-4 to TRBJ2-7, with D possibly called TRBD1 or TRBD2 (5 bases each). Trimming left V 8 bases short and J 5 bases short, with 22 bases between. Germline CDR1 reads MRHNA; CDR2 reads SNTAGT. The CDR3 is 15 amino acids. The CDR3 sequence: CASSPEAGTGHEQYF. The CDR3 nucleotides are TGTGCCAGCTCCCCCGAGGCAGGGACGGGCCACGAGCAGTACTTC.

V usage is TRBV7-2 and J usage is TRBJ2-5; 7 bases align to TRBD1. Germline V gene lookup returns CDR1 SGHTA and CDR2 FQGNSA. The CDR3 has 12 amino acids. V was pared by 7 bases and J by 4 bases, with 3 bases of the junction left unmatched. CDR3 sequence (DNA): TGTGCCAGCAATGCAGGGGGAGAGACCCAGTACTTC. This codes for CASNAGGETQYF.

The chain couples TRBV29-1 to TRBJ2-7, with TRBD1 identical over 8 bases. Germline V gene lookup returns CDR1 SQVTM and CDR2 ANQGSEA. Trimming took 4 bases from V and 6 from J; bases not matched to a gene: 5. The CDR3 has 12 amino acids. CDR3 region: CSVAGQVGEQYF. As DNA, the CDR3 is TGCAGCGTTGCGGGACAGGTAGGCGAGCAGTACTTC.